One and the same sample provided the 24 T cell receptor beta chains below, sequenced in a study of OX40 agonist ivuxolimab in advanced cancers. Here immunoSEQ multiplex PCR was the method, and the copy in TCRdb shows in-frame clones only, minus some. The data contain about 40,000 clones, about 86% of them singletons. Sequences were derived from CD4+ or CD8+ T cells sorted from blood, sampled in a trial of the OX40 agonist ivuxolimab. These receptors came from an adult with an advanced solid tumor such as melanoma, head and neck, liver or kidney cancer.

The gene calls are TRBV27 and TRBJ2-2; possible D gene TRBD1, 5 bases. CDR1 MNHEY and CDR2 SMNVEV come from the germline V gene (reference sequence). CDR3 length: 13 residues. V lost 3 bases, J lost 6 bases, and 8 bases lay in between. CDR3 residues: CASSFDSAGELFF. CDR3 coding DNA: TGTGCCAGCAGTTTCGACAGTGCCGGGGAGCTGTTTTTT.

The CDR3, as DNA: TGTGCCAGCAGCCTGGGACAGGACACAGATACGCAGTATTTT. Translating it yields CASSLGQDTDTQYF. The rearrangement links TRBV7-6 to TRBJ2-3, with TRBD1 identical over 8 bases. V lost 5 bases and J lost 2; bases outside the gene matches: 3. The germline CDR1 and CDR2 sequences are SGHVS and FNYEAQ. This CDR3 is 14 amino acids long.

The genes are TRBV19 and TRBJ1-1, with TRBD1 matching 8 bases. The CDR3 length is 15 residues. The ends lost 4 bases at V and 3 bases at J; junction bases unmatched: 7. Germline lookup yields CDR1 LNHDA and CDR2 SQIVND (reference sequence). The CDR3 spells CASSTADRVDTEAFF. CDR3 nucleotides: TGTGCCAGTAGTACGGCGGACAGGGTAGACACTGAAGCTTTCTTT.

The chain carries TRBV4-3 and TRBJ2-2; a possible D gene is TRBD2 (5 bases). There are 17 residues in the CDR3. Between the trimmed V and J ends, which lost 0 bases and 0 bases, there was a span of 11 bases. Per germline, CDR1 LGHNA and CDR2 YSLEER. The DNA of the CDR3 is TGCGCCAGCAGCCAAGATACAGAGGGTTCGAACACCGGGGAGCTGTTTTTT. It translates to CASSQDTEGSNTGELFF.

The chain joins TRBV5-6 to TRBJ2-7; D remains ambiguous. V lost 2 bases to trimming and J lost 3 bases, with 15 bases between them. Germline assignment: CDR1 SGHDT and CDR2 YYEEEE. This CDR3 spans 15 amino acids. The CDR3 here is CASSLYSGPDYEQYF. CDR3 DNA: TGTGCCAGCAGCTTATATTCCGGACCCGACTACGAGCAGTACTTC. Together with reference TRBV5-6 and TRBJ2-7, the CDR3 gives the full variable domain: DAGVTQSPTHLIKTRGQQVTLRCSPKSGHDTVSWYQQALGQGPQFIFQYYEEEERQRGNFPDRFSGHQFPNYSSELNVNALLLGDSALYLCASSLYSGPDYEQYFGPGTRLTVT.

The chain uses TRBV25-1 and TRBJ1-1, with 7 bases matching TRBD1. Germline CDR1 reads MGHDK; CDR2 reads SYGVNS. The CDR3 has 14 residues. The J segment lost 5 bases and the V segment lost 5 bases, leaving 8 bases of the junction unmatched. CDR3 residues: CASSYQGEGTEAFF. The CDR3 DNA is TGTGCCAGCAGTTACCAGGGGGAAGGAACTGAAGCTTTCTTT.

The chain links TRBV28 to TRBJ1-5; 9 nucleotides agree with TRBD1. This CDR3 is 13 amino acids long. The V gene end was trimmed by 6 bases and the J gene end by 6 bases; junction bases not matched to a gene: 3. CDR1 MDHEN and CDR2 SYDVKM come from the germline V gene. In DNA, the CDR3 is TGTGCCAGCAGCGGACAGGGGTTTCAGCCCCAGCATTTT. Translation gives CASSGQGFQPQHF.

This clone has more than one count but fewer than ten. The V call is TRBV11-2, the J call TRBJ2-2; D assignment may be TRBD1 or TRBD2 (5 bases each). V lost 0 bases and J 7 bases, leaving 9 bases between the germline ends. Looked up from germline, CDR1 is SGHAT and CDR2 is FQNNGV. The CDR3 spans 14 residues. CDR3 residues: CASSLDEGFGELFF. The CDR3 DNA reads TGTGCCAGCAGCTTAGATGAGGGGTTCGGGGAGCTGTTTTTT.

This clone was counted a single time. The V gene is TRBV4-3, the J gene TRBJ2-1; no definite D call. Germline assignment: CDR1 LGHNA and CDR2 YSLEER. V lost 1 base and J 10 bases, leaving 5 bases between the germline ends. The CDR3 sequence is 11 residues long. The chain's CDR3 is CASSQAKEQFF. In nucleotides, the CDR3 is TGCGCCAGCAGCCAAGCAAAGGAGCAGTTCTTC.

This clone was recorded a few times. The chain has TRBV14 and TRBJ2-5, with 7 positions matching TRBD1. The germline V gene encodes CDR1 SGHDN and CDR2 FVKESK. With V trimmed by 4 bases and J by 5 bases, 10 bases remained unmatched. This CDR3 spans 15 amino acids. CDR3 protein: CASSPGQVIYETQYF. CDR3 in DNA: TGTGCCAGCAGCCCAGGACAGGTTATCTACGAGACCCAGTACTTC.

The chain is built from TRBV5-1 and TRBJ1-5; D unresolved. CDR3 size: 14 residues. With 5 bases removed from V and 5 bases from J, the gap between germline ends came to 14 bases. The germline V gene has CDR1 SGHRS and CDR2 YFSETQ. CDR3 coding DNA: TGCGCCAGCAGGGGGTCCCCTGAGGATCAGCCCCAGCATTTT. Residues: CASRGSPEDQPQHF.

The chain couples TRBV4-2 to TRBJ1-6; D is ambiguous. CDR3 size: 15 residues. Trimming stripped 0 bases from V and 6 bases from J, with 9 bases between. Germline CDR1 reads LGHNA; CDR2 reads YNFKEQ. The CDR3 DNA reads TGTGCCAGCAGCCAAGATAATAGTGGTAATTCACCCCTCCACTTT. It specifies CASSQDNSGNSPLHF.

This sequence joins TRBV27 and TRBJ2-1; 8 bases match TRBD1. In germline, CDR1 is MNHEY, CDR2 SMNVEV (reference sequence). The V and J ends lost 5 bases and 5 bases, in that order; junction bases with no gene match: 11. CDR3 length: 16 amino acids. CDR3 loop: CASSDYPGGSDNEQFF. The CDR3 DNA follows: TGTGCCAGCAGTGACTATCCAGGGGGCTCGGACAATGAGCAGTTCTTC.

This sequence joins TRBV2 and TRBJ1-5; D perhaps matches TRBD1 (5 bases). The CDR3 consists of 16 residues. CDR1 and CDR2 from the germline V gene are SNHLY and FYNNEI. V lost 7 bases and J lost 0, with 16 bases in between. The CDR3 DNA is TGTGCCAGCAATATTGACAGTCAATATAGCAATCAGCCCCAGCATTTT. Encoded protein: CASNIDSQYSNQPQHF.

This chain uses TRBV6-5 with TRBJ1-5; TRBD1 matches 8 bases. V was clipped by 4 bases and J by 6 bases; unmatched bases: 11. The CDR3 contains 16 residues. CDR1 is MNHEY and CDR2 is SVGAGI in the germline V gene. The CDR3, as DNA: TGTGCCAGCAGTTCCCACGGCGCAGGGGGCAGTCAGCCCCAGCATTTT. Its translation is CASSSHGAGGSQPQHF.

In its sample, this clone was seen once. CDR3 sequence (DNA): TGTGCCAGCAGCTCAAACACCGGGGTTAACTACGAGCAGTACTTC. Translated, it gives CASSSNTGVNYEQYF. The chain carries TRBV5-6 and TRBJ2-7, with a tentative D call TRBD2 (5 bases). This CDR3 has 15 residues. Germline V gene sequence: CDR1 SGHDT, CDR2 YYEEEE. The V end lost 3 bases, the J end lost 3 bases, and 16 bases lay between the germline ends.

This chain uses TRBV13 with TRBJ2-5; TRBD2 matches at 11 bases. Trimming at V came to 5 bases and at J to 4 bases, leaving 15 bases not matched to a gene. This CDR3 is built from 18 residues. Germline V gene sequence: CDR1 PRHDT, CDR2 FYEKMQ (reference sequence). The CDR3 sequence: CASSRRLAGGFEGETQYF. CDR3 bases: TGTGCCAGCAGCCGCCGTCTAGCGGGGGGCTTCGAGGGAGAGACCCAGTACTTC.

The chain is built from TRBV27 and TRBJ2-3; 8 bases are a match to TRBD1. Germline V CDR1 and CDR2: MNHEY, SMNVEV (reference sequence). The CDR3 length is 14 residues. The ends lost 5 bases at V and 6 bases at J; junction bases unmatched: 7. The CDR3 nucleotides are TGTGCCAGCAGTCCCGGACAGGGTTGGGATACGCAGTATTTT. Amino acid sequence: CASSPGQGWDTQYF.

This chain uses TRBV9 with TRBJ2-3; tentatively, D is TRBD2 (5 bases). The germline CDR1 and CDR2 sequences are SGDLS and YYNGEE. Trimming left V 4 bases short and J 2 bases short, with 17 bases between. This CDR3 is 16 amino acids long. The CDR3 sequence is CASSPRRIAVTDTQYF. In DNA, the CDR3 is TGTGCCAGCAGCCCCCGGAGGATAGCAGTCACAGATACGCAGTATTTT.

The CDR3 spells CASTAGGYYNEQFF. In DNA, the CDR3 is TGTGCCAGCACGGCGGGCGGATACTACAATGAGCAGTTCTTC. The chain has TRBV7-6 and TRBJ2-1; D perhaps matches TRBD2 (5 bases). Deletions cut 7 bases from V and 3 bases from J, with 13 bases between. The germline CDR1 and CDR2 sequences are SGHVS and FNYEAQ. The CDR3 spans 14 residues.

The V call is TRBV7-9, the J call TRBJ1-2; no definite D call. Germline lookup yields CDR1 SEHNR and CDR2 FQNEAQ (reference sequence). The CDR3 contains 15 residues. V was clipped by 8 bases and J by 3 bases, with 19 bases between them. CDR3 nucleotides: TGTGCCAGCGAACCCTACCGGGGATTAGACTATGGCTACACCTTC. Translation gives CASEPYRGLDYGYTF.

This clone has only a few counts. The rearrangement joins TRBV19 to TRBJ2-5; D not resolved. Trimming left V 1 base short and J 2 bases short, with 5 bases between. The CDR3 runs 13 residues. Germline V gives CDR1 LNHDA, CDR2 SQIVND (reference sequence). CDR3 in DNA: TGTGCCAGTAGTATAGGTAGTCAAGAGACCCAGTACTTC. Residues: CASSIGSQETQYF.

The rearrangement joins TRBV25-1 to TRBJ1-2; 12 positions match TRBD1. V trimming: 8 bases; J trimming: 6 bases; junction bases outside the gene matches: 10. This CDR3 has 15 residues. Germline lookup yields CDR1 MGHDK and CDR2 SYGVNS. Written as DNA, the CDR3 is TGTGCCAGCTCACACCGGGACAGGGGGCCCGATGGCTACACCTTC. This gives the protein CASSHRDRGPDGYTF.

The genes are TRBV7-7 and TRBJ2-2; no clear D. Germline values: CDR1 SSHAT, CDR2 FNYEAQ (reference sequence). The CDR3 has 16 amino acids. Trimming cost V 5 bases and J 2 bases, with 15 bases left between them. This CDR3 is CASSTRVGGNTGELFF. CDR3 sequence (DNA): TGTGCCAGCAGCACACGAGTTGGTGGTAACACCGGGGAGCTGTTTTTT.